Listed below are T cell receptor beta chains from one sample, sequenced in a study of OX40 agonist ivuxolimab in advanced cancers. The table came from immunoSEQ multiplex PCR; TCRdb's copy has only in-frame clones and leaves some out. The sample has about 100,000 clones, 85% to 90% seen once. The sample in question was CD4+ or CD8+ T cells sorted from blood, obtained in a trial of the OX40 agonist ivuxolimab. These receptors were obtained from an adult with an advanced solid tumor such as melanoma, head and neck, liver or kidney cancer. The CDR3 runs from the conserved cysteine through the conserved F or W. Each record gives: CDR3 length, V gene, J gene, CDR3 protein.

CDR3 length: 14
V gene: TRBV4-1
J gene: TRBJ2-3
CDR3 protein: CASSPGTGTDTQYF

CDR3 length: 14
V gene: TRBV29-1
J gene: TRBJ2-7
CDR3 protein: CSVGREWNSYEQYF

CDR3 length: 14
V gene: TRBV7-6
J gene: TRBJ2-7
CDR3 protein: CASSLAGGSYEQYF

CDR3 length: 14
V gene: TRBV5-1
J gene: TRBJ1-2
CDR3 protein: CASSLATVGDGYTF

CDR3 length: 12
V gene: TRBV28
J gene: TRBJ2-3
CDR3 protein: CASGGGTDTQYF

CDR3 length: 18
V gene: TRBV5-4
J gene: TRBJ1-6
CDR3 protein: CASSRGQSASSYNSPLHF

CDR3 length: 16
V gene: TRBV5-1
J gene: TRBJ2-2
CDR3 protein: CASSHSGTSGTGELFF

CDR3 length: 14
V gene: TRBV11-2
J gene: TRBJ2-7
CDR3 protein: CASSLGGGDHEQYF

CDR3 length: 15
V gene: TRBV7-9
J gene: TRBJ1-1
CDR3 protein: CASSLGLTINTEAFF

CDR3 length: 14
V gene: TRBV5-1
J gene: TRBJ1-2
CDR3 protein: CASSRTAGDYGYTF

CDR3 length: 13
V gene: TRBV7-2
J gene: TRBJ2-3
CDR3 protein: CASRGPSTDTQYF

CDR3 length: 16
V gene: TRBV5-4
J gene: TRBJ2-5
CDR3 protein: CASSWGGGGSYGTQYF

CDR3 length: 13
V gene: TRBV5-6
J gene: TRBJ1-6
CDR3 protein: CASSRDRLEPLHF

CDR3 length: 16
V gene: TRBV15
J gene: TRBJ2-1
CDR3 protein: CATSTGTGSSYNEQFF

CDR3 length: 12
V gene: TRBV10-3
J gene: TRBJ2-2
CDR3 protein: CATAPYTGELFF

CDR3 length: 15
V gene: TRBV2
J gene: TRBJ2-3
CDR3 protein: CASRAGGLATDTQYF

CDR3 length: 16
V gene: TRBV19
J gene: TRBJ1-2
CDR3 protein: CASRLLSGRSNYGYTF

CDR3 length: 16
V gene: TRBV6-1
J gene: TRBJ2-3
CDR3 protein: CASSDNRLAGVDTQYF

CDR3 length: 12
V gene: TRBV29-1
J gene: TRBJ1-2
CDR3 protein: CSVVLQGYGYTF

CDR3 length: 12
V gene: TRBV10-3
J gene: TRBJ2-7
CDR3 protein: CAISEAGGEQYF

CDR3 length: 12
V gene: TRBV6-1
J gene: TRBJ2-1
CDR3 protein: CASSEAGQAEFF

CDR3 length: 14
V gene: TRBV6-4
J gene: TRBJ2-7
CDR3 protein: CASQDRTPWHEQYF

CDR3 length: 12
V gene: TRBV19
J gene: TRBJ1-1
CDR3 protein: CASSTLGDEAFF

CDR3 length: 14
V gene: TRBV11-2
J gene: TRBJ1-3
CDR3 protein: CASTPDRAGNTIYF

CDR3 length: 16
V gene: TRBV10-2
J gene: TRBJ2-1
CDR3 protein: CASSDQTSGRKVEQFF

CDR3 length: 18
V gene: TRBV5-1
J gene: TRBJ2-3
CDR3 protein: CASSLGGTSASSTDTQYF

CDR3 length: 15
V gene: TRBV5-1
J gene: TRBJ1-1
CDR3 protein: CASSRLEEMNTEAFF

CDR3 length: 14
V gene: TRBV4-1
J gene: TRBJ1-6
CDR3 protein: CASSQQGNNSPLHF

CDR3 length: 14
V gene: TRBV10-2
J gene: TRBJ2-5
CDR3 protein: CASSDRVQKETQYF

CDR3 length: 15
V gene: TRBV30
J gene: TRBJ2-5
CDR3 protein: CAWSQTSGGQETQYF